This section outlines one TCR beta chain sequence together with its context. This specimen comes from a study of T cell responses to AZD1222 COVID-19 vaccine. Sequenced by immunoSEQ multiplex PCR; TCRdb stores in-frame clones only, minus some. The sample has about 120,000 clones; less than 90% are singletons. This TCR was sampled from an adult in good health. Here the sequenced sample was peripheral blood, taken on day 0 of AZD1222 vaccination.

CDR3 in amino acids: CASSGPGPGGYEQYF. As DNA, the CDR3 is TGTGCCAGCAGCGGACCGGGACCGGGTGGCTACGAGCAGTACTTC. This chain uses TRBV5-6 with TRBJ2-7; D could derive from TRBD1 or TRBD2 (5 bases each). Germline loops: CDR1 SGHDT, CDR2 YYEEEE. The V and J ends lost 4 bases and 3 bases respectively, with 17 bases between them. The CDR3 extends over 15 amino acids.